This T cell receptor beta chain was identified in a study of T-cell memory formation after mild COVID-19 (dated by TCRdb to the early 2020s). Notes on the research overall: TCR sequence clusters from the two donors were found to be largely donor specific. In a couple of donors, T-cell clones that expanded and contracted after mild COVID-19 were followed by sequencing TCRalpha and TCRbeta repertoires longitudinally. The cohort was made up of two young adult volunteers, one female and one male, who were previously healthy. Study-wide conclusions, independent of this receptor: Contracting CD4+ clones were located mainly in the CM and EM memory subsets, whereas CD8+ clones were found to be enriched in EMRA. Balanced CD4/CD8 phenotypes were observed for clones contracting from day 15 to 85, whereas a bias towards CD4+ was observed for a second wave of clones expanding from day 15 to 37. The second-wave clones that peaked on day 37 were not confirmed to be SARS-CoV-2 specific. The detection of some responding clones in pre-infection memory suggests that pre-existing cross-reactive memory T cells joined the SARS-CoV-2 response. Only two mild cases were covered in the study, and larger cohorts including severe cases with pre-infection samples were considered necessary.

Sequenced using an Illumina NovaSeq 6000. TCRalpha and TCRbeta cDNA libraries were constructed by 5'RACE with constant-segment primers, with sample barcodes and unique molecular identifiers being introduced. Trizol reagent was used to extract RNA from every sample. Amplification of the libraries took two PCR steps, and the second step added a second sample barcode plus Illumina TruSeq adapters. Sequencing of libraries was performed on an Illumina NovaSeq with 2 x 150 bp paired-end reads. The study's own analysis went as follows. The reads were demultiplexed and collapsed into UMI-guided consensus sequences using migec v1.2.7. With mixcr v2.1.11, UMI consensuses were aligned to TRA and TRB V and J templates and assembled into clonotypes. Clonotypes were classified as expanded or contracted when called significant by both edgeR and NoisET, with noise models trained on biological replicates. For edgeR calls, the thresholds were a false discovery rate-adjusted p below 0.01 and a log2 fold-change of 1. As an exploratory analysis of dynamics, max-normalized trajectories of the 1000 most abundant clonotypes were examined with PCA combined with hierarchical clustering. The CD4 or CD8 phenotype of responding clones was assigned using the separately sequenced CD4+ and CD8+ repertoires. TCRdb cleaned the public reads at Q25 with fastp, built clones with MiXCR and kept in-frame beta chains. Every entry covers one CDR3 protein and lists the most common genes and DNA from its rows. Here the V and J calls rest on TCRdb's processing, not on the authors' analysis. This sample is represented by 300,000 to 400,000 distinct CDR3 sequences; about a sixth of them were singletons. The top ten constitute about a fifth of the sample.

Worth noting for this clonotype: Its antigen is still unknown. Per-base quality was not reported, and no clone a single base away is much larger than it.

Ficoll-Paque density gradient centrifugation was used to isolate PBMCs. Trimming takes 2 bases from V and 5 bases from J, and the germline ends sit 13 bases apart. Looking up the germline V gene yields CDR1 KGHSH and CDR2 LQKENI. The CDR3 starts with the cysteine, ends with the phenylalanine, and has 15 residues. Only the CDR3 region is kept as DNA, spanning 45 bases read in frame from base 1. The TCR sequence derives from a man aged 18 to 29 who had mild COVID-19 (a few samples of this study predate the infection). The sample titles of this study are shuffled in the database, so cell type and time point are left out; the donor was told from shared clones. The chain is assembled from TRBV18 and TRBJ2-1; tentative D gene TRBD1, with 5 bases matching. Sequenced: PBMCs or a T cell subset sorted from them (not recorded which). CDR3 region: CASSPEGAHHNEQFF. The nucleotide sequence reads TGTGCCAGCTCACCAGAAGGGGCCCATCACAATGAGCAGTTCTTC.